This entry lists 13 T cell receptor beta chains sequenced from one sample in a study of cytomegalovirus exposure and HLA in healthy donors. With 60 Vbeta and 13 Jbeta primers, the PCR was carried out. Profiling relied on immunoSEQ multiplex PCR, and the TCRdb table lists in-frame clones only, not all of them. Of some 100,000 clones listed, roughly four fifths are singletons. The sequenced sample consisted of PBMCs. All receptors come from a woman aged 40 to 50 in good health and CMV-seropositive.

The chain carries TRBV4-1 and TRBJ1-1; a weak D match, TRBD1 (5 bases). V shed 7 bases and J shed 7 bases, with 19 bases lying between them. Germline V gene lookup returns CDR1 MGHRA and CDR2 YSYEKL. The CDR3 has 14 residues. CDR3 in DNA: TGCGCCAGCAACTTGGCCGCTGGGGGGGGTGAAGCTTTCTTT. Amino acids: CASNLAAGGGEAFF.

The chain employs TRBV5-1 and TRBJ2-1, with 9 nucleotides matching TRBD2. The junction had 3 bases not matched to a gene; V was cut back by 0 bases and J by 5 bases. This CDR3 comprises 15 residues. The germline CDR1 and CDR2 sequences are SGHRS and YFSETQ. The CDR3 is CASSLGGTSHNEQFF. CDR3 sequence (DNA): TGCGCCAGCAGCTTGGGGGGGACTAGCCACAATGAGCAGTTCTTC.

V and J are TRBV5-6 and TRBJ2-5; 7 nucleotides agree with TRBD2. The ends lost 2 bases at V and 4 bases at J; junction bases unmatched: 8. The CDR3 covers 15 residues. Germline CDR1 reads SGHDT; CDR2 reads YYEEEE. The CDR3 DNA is TGTGCCAGCAGCTTCTTGGGGACGGGAGGAGAGACCCAGTACTTC. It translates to CASSFLGTGGETQYF.

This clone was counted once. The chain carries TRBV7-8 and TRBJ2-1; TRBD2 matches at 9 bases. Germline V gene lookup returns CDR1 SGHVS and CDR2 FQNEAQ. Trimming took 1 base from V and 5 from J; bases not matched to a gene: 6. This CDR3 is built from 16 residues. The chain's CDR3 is CASSLVRTSDNNEQFF. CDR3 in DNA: TGTGCCAGCAGCTTAGTTAGGACTAGCGACAACAATGAGCAGTTCTTC. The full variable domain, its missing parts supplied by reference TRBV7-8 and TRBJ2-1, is GAGVSQSPRYKVAKRGQDVALRCDPISGHVSLFWYQQALGQGPEFLTYFQNEAQLDKSGLPSDRFFAERPEGSVSTLKIQRTQQEDSAVYLCASSLVRTSDNNEQFFGPGTRLTVL.

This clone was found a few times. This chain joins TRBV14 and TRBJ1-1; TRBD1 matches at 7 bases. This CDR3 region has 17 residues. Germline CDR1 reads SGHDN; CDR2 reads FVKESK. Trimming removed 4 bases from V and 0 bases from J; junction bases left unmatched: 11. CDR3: CASSRGLGTVLNTEAFF. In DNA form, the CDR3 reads TGTGCCAGCAGCCGGGGATTGGGGACAGTCCTGAACACTGAAGCTTTCTTT.

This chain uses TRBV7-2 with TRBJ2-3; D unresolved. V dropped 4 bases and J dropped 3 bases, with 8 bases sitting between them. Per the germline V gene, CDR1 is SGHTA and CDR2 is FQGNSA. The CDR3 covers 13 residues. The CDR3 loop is CASSSTWTDTQYF. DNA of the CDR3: TGTGCCAGCAGCTCCACTTGGACAGATACGCAGTATTTT.

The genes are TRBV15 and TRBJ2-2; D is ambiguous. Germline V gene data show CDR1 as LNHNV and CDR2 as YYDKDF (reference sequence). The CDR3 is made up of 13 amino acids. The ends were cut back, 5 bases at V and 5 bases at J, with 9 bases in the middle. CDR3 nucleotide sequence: TGTGCCACCAGCTTCCGGTTGACCGGGGAGCTGTTTTTT. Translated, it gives CATSFRLTGELFF.

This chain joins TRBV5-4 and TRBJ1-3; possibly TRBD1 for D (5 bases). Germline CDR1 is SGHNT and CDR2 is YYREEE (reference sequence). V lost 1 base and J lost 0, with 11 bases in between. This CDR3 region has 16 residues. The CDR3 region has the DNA TGTGCCAGCAGCTTGCGAAAACAGGACTCTGGAAACACCATATATTTT. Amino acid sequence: CASSLRKQDSGNTIYF.

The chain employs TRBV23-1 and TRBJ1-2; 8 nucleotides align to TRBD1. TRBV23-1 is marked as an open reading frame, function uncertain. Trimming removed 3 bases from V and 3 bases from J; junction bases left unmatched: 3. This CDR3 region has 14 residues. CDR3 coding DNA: TGCGCCAGCAGTCACTTACAGGGGGACTATGGCTACACCTTC. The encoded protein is CASSHLQGDYGYTF.

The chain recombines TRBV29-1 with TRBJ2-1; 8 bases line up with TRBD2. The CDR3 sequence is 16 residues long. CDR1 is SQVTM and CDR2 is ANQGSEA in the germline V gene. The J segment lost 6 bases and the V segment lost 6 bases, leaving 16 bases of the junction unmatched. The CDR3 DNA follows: TGCAGCGTCCCCGTCAAAGAAGCGGGAGAGATCAATGAGCAGTTCTTC. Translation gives CSVPVKEAGEINEQFF.

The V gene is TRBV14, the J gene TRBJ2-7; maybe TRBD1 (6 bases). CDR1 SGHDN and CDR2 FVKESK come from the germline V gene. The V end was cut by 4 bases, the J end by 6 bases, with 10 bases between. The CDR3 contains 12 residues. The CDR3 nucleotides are TGTGCCAGCAGCCCCCAGGGGCCCGAGCAGTACTTC. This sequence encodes CASSPQGPEQYF.

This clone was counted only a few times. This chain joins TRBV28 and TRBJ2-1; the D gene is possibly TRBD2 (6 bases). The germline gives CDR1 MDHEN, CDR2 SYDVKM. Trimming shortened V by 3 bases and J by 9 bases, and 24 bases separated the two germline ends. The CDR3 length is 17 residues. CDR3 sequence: CASSFVWEDLRDGEQFF. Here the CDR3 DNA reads TGTGCCAGCAGTTTCGTATGGGAGGACCTGAGGGACGGTGAGCAGTTCTTC.

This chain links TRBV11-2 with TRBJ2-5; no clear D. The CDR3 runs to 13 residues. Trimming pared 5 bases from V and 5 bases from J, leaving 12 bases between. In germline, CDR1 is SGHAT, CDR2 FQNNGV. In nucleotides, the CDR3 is TGTGCCAGCAGCCCGCGGTTTAGGGAGACCCAGTACTTC. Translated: CASSPRFRETQYF.